The 7 T cell receptor beta chains given below trace back to one sample, sequenced in a study of early T cells in non-severe SARS-CoV-2 infection. TCRdb used MiXCR to reprocess the 5' RACE reads, holding one entry per CDR3 protein. The sample lists about 83,000 distinct CDR3 sequences; approximately 13% were seen once. Sequencing used whole blood. All receptors derive from an adult who was a healthcare worker with PCR-confirmed SARS-CoV-2 infection or an uninfected control (not recorded which).

This clonotype came up many times. The V gene is TRBV14, the J gene TRBJ2-1; 8 bases match TRBD2. Trimming removed 0 bases from V and 7 bases from J; junction bases left unmatched: 11. The CDR3 runs 17 residues. Per the germline V gene, CDR1 is SGHDN and CDR2 is FVKESK. The CDR3 loop reads CASSQEGAGVLGNEQFF. The CDR3 nucleotides are TGTGCCAGCAGCCAAGAAGGAGCGGGGGTCTTGGGAAATGAGCAGTTCTTC.

The chain joins TRBV4-2 to TRBJ1-5; TRBD1 agrees at 7 bases. The CDR3 has 15 amino acids. V lost 1 base and J lost 1; bases outside the gene matches: 1. CDR1 and CDR2 from the germline V gene are LGHNA and YNFKEQ. The CDR3 is CASSQARGSNQPQHF. CDR3 sequence (DNA): TGTGCCAGCAGCCAAGCCAGGGGGAGCAATCAGCCCCAGCATTTT.

V usage is TRBV7-9 and J usage is TRBJ2-6; TRBD1 matches 9 bases. The CDR3 has 16 amino acids. Germline trimming cut 5 bases from V and 4 bases from J; bases unmatched to any gene: 6. CDR1 and CDR2 from the germline V gene are SEHNR and FQNEAQ (reference sequence). This CDR3 reads CASSVGTGSGANVLTF. CDR3 nucleotide sequence: TGTGCCAGCAGCGTCGGGACAGGGAGCGGGGCCAACGTCCTGACTTTC.

This clonotype was found a few times. The J gene is TRBJ2-5, the V gene TRBV6-5; D unresolved. The CDR3 consists of 13 residues. The V gene's germline CDR1 is MNHEY and CDR2 SVGAGI. Trimming left V 2 bases short and J 7 bases short, with 11 bases between. CDR3 in amino acids: CASSYTQYGTQYF. The CDR3 nucleotides are TGTGCCAGCAGTTACACACAATATGGGACCCAGTACTTC.

There are a few counts of this clonotype. V gene TRBV7-9 combines with J gene TRBJ2-3; maybe TRBD2 (5 bases). The CDR3 covers 14 residues. V was cut by 7 bases and J by 0 bases, with 11 bases left in between. Germline V lookup: CDR1 SEHNR, CDR2 FQNEAQ (reference sequence). This CDR3 reads CASISGTSTDTQYF. In DNA form, the CDR3 reads TGTGCCAGCATCAGCGGTACTAGCACAGATACGCAGTATTTT. Using reference TRBV7-9 and TRBJ2-3 for the parts outside the CDR3, the full variable domain is DTGVSQNPRHKITKRGQNVTFRCDPISEHNRLYWYRQTLGQGPEFLTYFQNEAQLEKSRLLSDRFSAERPKGSFSTLEIQRTEQGDSAMYLCASISGTSTDTQYFGPGTRLTVL.

This clonotype has a count of ten or more. The chain is built from TRBV7-9 and TRBJ2-7; the D is unclear. The CDR3 has 14 amino acids. Germline CDR1 SEHNR, CDR2 FQNEAQ (reference sequence). V gave up 6 bases and J gave up 3 bases, with 15 bases separating them. The CDR3: CASSDPDGNYEQYF. In DNA, the CDR3 is TGTGCCAGCAGTGACCCGGACGGAAACTACGAGCAGTACTTC.

The chain has TRBV15 and TRBJ2-1; 8 positions agree with TRBD2. The CDR3 totals 19 residues. In germline, CDR1 is LNHNV, CDR2 YYDKDF (reference sequence). Germline trimming cut 5 bases from V and 4 bases from J; bases unmatched to any gene: 19. The CDR3 is CATSGLTGTRRSPYNEQFF. The CDR3 DNA reads TGTGCCACCAGCGGATTAACCGGGACTAGAAGGTCCCCGTACAATGAGCAGTTCTTC.